The 17 T cell receptor beta chains below all came from one sample that was sequenced in a study of T-cell reconstitution after alpha-beta-depleted transplantation in children (TCRdb year 2016). Per the publication, the treatment or condition label means: allogeneic hematopoietic cell transplantation with graft depleted of TCRalphabeta T cells and CD19 B cells. The library was produced with PCR. The sequencer listed for this sample is Illumina HiSeq 2500. To normalize quantification of the TCRbeta repertoire, the TCR libraries were built with molecular barcoding that relied on unique molecular identifiers. Clones were called with MiXCR by TCRdb after fastp trimmed the public reads at Q25, and only in-frame beta chains were retained. Rows merge per CDR3 protein into single entries with the most common DNA and genes. The sample profile shows around 960,000 distinct CDR3 sequences; roughly 29% of them were found once. Roughly 30% of the sample is in the top ten clones.

The material was PBMCs, mostly from graft donor cells, obtained 360 days after TCRalphabeta/CD19-depleted stem cell transplant. These receptors were obtained from a boy in the first two years of life who had a stem cell transplant for SCID, so the T cells may come from the graft donor.

This clonotype has just a few counts. CDR3 in amino acids: CASSVGTGANVLTF. Here the CDR3 DNA reads TGTGCCAGCTCAGTGGGGACTGGGGCCAACGTCCTGACTTTC. The rearrangement uses TRBV18 and TRBJ2-6; D gene uncertain. The ends were cut back, 5 bases at V and 2 bases at J, with 7 bases in the middle. The CDR3 sequence is 14 residues long. Germline V gene data show CDR1 as KGHSH and CDR2 as LQKENI.

This clonotype was picked up a small number of times. The genes are TRBV4-3 and TRBJ1-2; D call uncertain. The length of the CDR3 is 16 residues. Deletions cut 0 bases from V and 0 bases from J, with 11 bases between. The germline V gene has CDR1 LGHNA and CDR2 YSLEER. This chain's CDR3 is CASSQDQSGTNYGYTF. CDR3 nucleotides: TGCGCCAGCAGCCAAGATCAGTCCGGGACTAACTATGGCTACACCTTC.

The chain is built from TRBV5-1 and TRBJ2-5, with D possibly called TRBD1 or TRBD2 (5 bases each). The CDR3 extends over 15 amino acids. Looked up from germline, CDR1 is SGHRS and CDR2 is YFSETQ. The V and J ends lost 4 bases and 3 bases respectively, with 16 bases between them. The chain's CDR3 is CASSRDRDPEETQYF. DNA for the CDR3: TGCGCCAGCAGCCGGGACCGGGATCCCGAAGAGACCCAGTACTTC. Filled out from reference TRBV5-1 and TRBJ2-5, the complete variable domain reads KAGVTQTPRYLIKTRGQQVTLSCSPISGHRSVSWYQQTPGQGLQFLFEYFSETQRNKGNFPGRFSGRQFSNSRSEMNVSTLELGDSALYLCASSRDRDPEETQYFGPGTRLLVL.

This clonotype was observed a few times. This chain uses TRBV29-1 with TRBJ1-2; the D is unclear. CDR1 and CDR2 (germline): SQVTM, ANQGSEA. V gave up 4 bases and J gave up 8 bases, with 17 bases separating them. The CDR3 loop spans 13 amino acids. The CDR3 is CSVVPSEYRGYTF. DNA of the CDR3: TGCAGCGTTGTGCCCTCCGAATATCGAGGCTACACCTTC.

This sequence joins TRBV11-2 and TRBJ1-1; D possibly corresponds to TRBD1 (5 bases). The CDR3 consists of 15 residues. Looked up from germline, CDR1 is SGHAT and CDR2 is FQNNGV. The germline V and J ends were trimmed by 6 bases and 0 bases, with 14 bases remaining between them. This chain's CDR3 is CASRSGAGLNTEAFF. The CDR3 nucleotides read TGTGCCAGCAGATCTGGCGCAGGGCTGAACACTGAAGCTTTCTTT.

The chain recombines TRBV7-9 with TRBJ1-6; 8 bases match TRBD1. Losses at the gene ends were 1 base for V and 7 bases for J; bases not matched to a gene: 9. Germline V gene sequence: CDR1 SEHNR, CDR2 FQNEAQ (reference sequence). The CDR3 loop spans 17 amino acids. CDR3 sequence reads: CASSLEVTGVGNSPLHF. DNA for the CDR3: TGTGCCAGCAGCTTAGAGGTGACAGGGGTGGGGAATTCACCCCTCCACTTT.

The rearrangement links TRBV7-9 to TRBJ1-1, with TRBD1 matching 7 bases. V lost 4 bases to trimming and J lost 5 bases; unmatched junction nucleotides: 10. The germline CDR1 and CDR2 sequences are SEHNR and FQNEAQ (reference sequence). The CDR3 totals 15 residues. CDR3: CASSSQGGANTEAFF. Here the CDR3 DNA reads TGTGCCAGCAGCTCCCAGGGGGGGGCTAATACTGAAGCTTTCTTT.

This clonotype was detected a few times. The chain employs TRBV9 and TRBJ2-1, with TRBD1 identical over 8 bases. The CDR3 sequence is 16 residues long. Germline V CDR1 and CDR2: SGDLS, YYNGEE. V was pared by 4 bases and J by 4 bases, with 10 bases of the junction left unmatched. CDR3 nucleotide sequence: TGTGCCAGCAGCACGCAGGGGGCCTCGAGGTACAATGAGCAGTTCTTC. It specifies CASSTQGASRYNEQFF.

This chain uses TRBV15 with TRBJ2-3; D remains ambiguous. The length of the CDR3 is 15 residues. The V gene lost 0 bases and the J gene lost 5 bases, with 12 bases spanning the gap. The germline gives CDR1 LNHNV, CDR2 YYDKDF (reference sequence). CDR3 residues: CATSRDRVRRDTQYF. The CDR3 nucleotides are TGTGCCACCAGCAGAGATCGGGTCAGACGAGATACGCAGTATTTT.

This clonotype was recorded a few times. The chain uses TRBV6-2 or TRBV6-3 and TRBJ2-7; 7 bases map to TRBD1. This CDR3 comprises 12 residues. V shed 6 bases, J shed 6 bases, and the junction held 5 bases outside the gene matches. The germline V gene has CDR1 MNHEY and CDR2 SVGEGT. The CDR3 loop reads CASRQGTGEQYF. Here the CDR3 DNA reads TGTGCCAGCAGACAGGGGACGGGCGAGCAGTACTTC.

The genes are TRBV7-8 and TRBJ2-7; TRBD1 might be the D (5 bases). From germline, CDR1 is SGHVS and CDR2 FQNEAQ. The CDR3 has 15 residues. Trimming took 3 bases from V and 3 from J, leaving 15 bases between them. The CDR3 region has the DNA TGTGCCAGCAGCTTCGACAGTGGAGCCGACTACGAGCAGTACTTC. This sequence encodes CASSFDSGADYEQYF.

The chain has TRBV28 and TRBJ2-3, with D possibly matching TRBD2 (6 bases). The CDR3 has 15 amino acids. Deletions cut 5 bases from V and 5 bases from J, with 17 bases between. Germline lookup yields CDR1 MDHEN and CDR2 SYDVKM. CDR3 amino acids: CASSPGDSPRDTQYF. The CDR3 DNA is TGTGCCAGCAGTCCTGGGGACTCTCCAAGAGATACGCAGTATTTT. Complete variable domain (other parts from reference TRBV28 and TRBJ2-3): DVKVTQSSRYLVKRTGEKVFLECVQDMDHENMFWYRQDPGLGLRLIYFSYDVKMKEKGDIPEGYSVSREKKERFSLILESASTNQTSMYLCASSPGDSPRDTQYFGPGTRLTVL.

This clonotype showed up just a few times. The gene calls are TRBV4-1 and TRBJ1-1; 7 positions match TRBD1. This CDR3 is built from 17 residues. Per germline, CDR1 MGHRA and CDR2 YSYEKL. With V trimmed by 5 bases and J by 2 bases, 14 bases remained unmatched. The CDR3 region has the DNA TGCGCCAGCAGCTTTGGGCCCCGAAGGGGGCGAAACACTGAAGCTTTCTTT. It codes for CASSFGPRRGRNTEAFF.

This clonotype was counted only a few times. This chain connects TRBV12-3 or TRBV12-4 to TRBJ1-4; D is unresolved. The CDR3 length is 12 residues. V lost 1 base to trimming and J lost 7 bases, with 4 bases between them. CDR3: CASSLGPEKLFF. DNA for the CDR3: TGTGCCAGCAGTTTAGGGCCTGAAAAACTGTTTTTT.

The rearrangement links TRBV18 to TRBJ1-1; maybe TRBD1 (5 bases). The CDR3 covers 16 residues. Trimming left V 10 bases short and J 0 bases short, with 21 bases between. CDR1 and CDR2 from the germline V gene are KGHSH and LQKENI. The CDR3 region is CATTTLGVPMNTEAFF. DNA for the CDR3: TGTGCCACGACTACGTTAGGGGTACCAATGAACACTGAAGCTTTCTTT.

This chain links TRBV28 with TRBJ2-1, with D possibly called TRBD1 or TRBD2 (5 bases each). The V gene lost 8 bases and the J gene lost 8 bases, with 22 bases spanning the gap. Per germline, CDR1 MDHEN and CDR2 SYDVKM. The length of the CDR3 is 15 residues. CDR3 sequence (DNA): TGTGCCAGCGGACCCGGGACGGTTATCAGGGATGAGCAGTTCTTC. It translates to CASGPGTVIRDEQFF.

This clonotype was seen only a few times. This chain uses TRBV6-1 with TRBJ1-2; D gene uncertain. V lost 4 bases and J lost 4, with 16 bases in between. The CDR3 runs to 15 residues. Germline CDR1 reads MNHNS; CDR2 reads SASEGT. Here the CDR3 reads CASSGGRTWGYGYTF. CDR3 DNA sequence: TGTGCCAGCAGTGGCGGGAGAACGTGGGGCTATGGCTACACCTTC.